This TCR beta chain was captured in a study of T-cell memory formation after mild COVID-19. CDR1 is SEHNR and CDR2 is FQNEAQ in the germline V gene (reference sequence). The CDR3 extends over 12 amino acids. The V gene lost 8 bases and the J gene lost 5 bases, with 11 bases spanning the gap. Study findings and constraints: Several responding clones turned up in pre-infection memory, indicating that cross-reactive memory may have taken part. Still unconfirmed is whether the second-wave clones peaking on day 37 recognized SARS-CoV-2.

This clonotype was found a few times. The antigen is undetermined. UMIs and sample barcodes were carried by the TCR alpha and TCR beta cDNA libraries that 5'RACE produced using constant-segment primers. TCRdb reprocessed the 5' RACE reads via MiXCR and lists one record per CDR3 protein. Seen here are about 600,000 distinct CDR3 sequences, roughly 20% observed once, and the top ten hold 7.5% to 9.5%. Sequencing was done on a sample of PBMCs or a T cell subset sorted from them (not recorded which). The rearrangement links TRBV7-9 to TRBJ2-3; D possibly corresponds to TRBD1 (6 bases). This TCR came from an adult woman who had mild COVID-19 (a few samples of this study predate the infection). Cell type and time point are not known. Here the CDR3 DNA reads TGTGCCAGCGGACAGACACGAGATACGCAGTATTTT. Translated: CASGQTRDTQYF.